This T cell receptor (beta chain) was sequenced for a study of shared clonotypes between healthy human individuals. At a deep level, the assay was run. Clones were sequenced by immunoSEQ multiplex PCR, and TCRdb holds only the in-frame ones, with some missing. The sample shows millions of clones, approximately 94% of them seen only once. This CDR3 has 17 residues. With 0 bases clipped from V and 1 base from J, the junction kept 6 bases outside the gene matches. This clone was recorded once. The rearrangement uses TRBV5-3 and TRBJ1-4; TRBD1 matches at 7 bases. TRBV5-3 is marked as an open reading frame, function uncertain. The sequencing sample was made of naive CD4+ T cells sorted from blood. Indicated subset: CD45RA+ positively selected. The clonotype originates from a man younger than 30 in good health. The CDR3 spells CARSLDRGRGTNEKLFF. For the CDR3, the DNA is TGTGCCAGAAGCTTGGACAGGGGAAGGGGAACTAATGAAAAACTGTTTTTT.